This TCR beta chain was recorded in a study of T cells in localized non-small cell lung cancer. Findings and limits, study-wide: Sequence data derive from only one tumor region, so heterogeneity remains possible. Median detection of top 100 tumor clones in adjacent lung was about 60 clones. The greatest T cell clonality was found in uninvolved adjacent lung (higher than in tumor). A raised T cell density in blood coincided with lengthier overall survival.

CDR3 size: 16 residues. This clone was observed a few times. Antigen specificity is unknown. Clones were sequenced by immunoSEQ multiplex PCR, and TCRdb holds only the in-frame ones, with some missing. The sample lists around 3,500 clones; 35% to 50% were seen once. The source was lung tumor tissue, collected before any cancer treatment. This sequence joins TRBV7-5 and TRBJ1-3. TRBV7-5 is recorded as a pseudogene. The TCR was taken from a male donor aged 60 or over with stage I lung adenocarcinoma. The CDR3: CASSPSPRETGNTIYF. CDR3 sequence (DNA): TGTGCCAGCAGCCCTTCCCCCAGGGAGACTGGAAACACCATATATTTT.